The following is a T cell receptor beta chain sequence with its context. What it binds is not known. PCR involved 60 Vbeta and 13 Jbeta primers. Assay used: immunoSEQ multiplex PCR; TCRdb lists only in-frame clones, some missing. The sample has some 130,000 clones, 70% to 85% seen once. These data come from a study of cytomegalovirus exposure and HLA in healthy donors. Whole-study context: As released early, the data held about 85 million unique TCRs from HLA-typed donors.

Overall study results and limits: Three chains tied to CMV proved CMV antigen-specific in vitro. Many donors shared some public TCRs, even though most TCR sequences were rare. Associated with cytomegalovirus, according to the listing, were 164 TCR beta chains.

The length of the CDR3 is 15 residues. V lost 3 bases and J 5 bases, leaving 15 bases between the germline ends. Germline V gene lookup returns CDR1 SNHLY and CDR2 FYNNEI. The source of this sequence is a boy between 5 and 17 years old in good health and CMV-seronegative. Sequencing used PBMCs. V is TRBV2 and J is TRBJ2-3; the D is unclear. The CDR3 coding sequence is TGTGCCAGCAGTGACCCAGGAAAGGTGATAGATACGCAGTATTTT. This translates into CASSDPGKVIDTQYF.